This TCR beta chain comes out of a study of blood T cell repertoires in COVID-19. Study summary: T cells, B-cell-depleted T cells, or PBMCs supplied cDNA or gDNA.

Clones were read by immunoSEQ multiplex PCR, and TCRdb kept only the in-frame ones, dropping some. Seen here are under 300,000 clones, roughly four fifths observed once, and the top ten hold 3.4%. This CDR3 region has 12 residues. V shed 6 bases and J shed 2 bases, with 5 bases lying between them. V gene TRBV12-3 or TRBV12-4 combines with J gene TRBJ2-1; perhaps TRBD1 as D (5 bases). This clonotype originated in a woman between 18 and 29 years old with acute or convalescent COVID-19. What was sequenced was peripheral blood. The CDR3 spells CASRGAYNEQFF. The CDR3 DNA reads TGTGCCAGCAGAGGGGCCTACAATGAGCAGTTCTTC.